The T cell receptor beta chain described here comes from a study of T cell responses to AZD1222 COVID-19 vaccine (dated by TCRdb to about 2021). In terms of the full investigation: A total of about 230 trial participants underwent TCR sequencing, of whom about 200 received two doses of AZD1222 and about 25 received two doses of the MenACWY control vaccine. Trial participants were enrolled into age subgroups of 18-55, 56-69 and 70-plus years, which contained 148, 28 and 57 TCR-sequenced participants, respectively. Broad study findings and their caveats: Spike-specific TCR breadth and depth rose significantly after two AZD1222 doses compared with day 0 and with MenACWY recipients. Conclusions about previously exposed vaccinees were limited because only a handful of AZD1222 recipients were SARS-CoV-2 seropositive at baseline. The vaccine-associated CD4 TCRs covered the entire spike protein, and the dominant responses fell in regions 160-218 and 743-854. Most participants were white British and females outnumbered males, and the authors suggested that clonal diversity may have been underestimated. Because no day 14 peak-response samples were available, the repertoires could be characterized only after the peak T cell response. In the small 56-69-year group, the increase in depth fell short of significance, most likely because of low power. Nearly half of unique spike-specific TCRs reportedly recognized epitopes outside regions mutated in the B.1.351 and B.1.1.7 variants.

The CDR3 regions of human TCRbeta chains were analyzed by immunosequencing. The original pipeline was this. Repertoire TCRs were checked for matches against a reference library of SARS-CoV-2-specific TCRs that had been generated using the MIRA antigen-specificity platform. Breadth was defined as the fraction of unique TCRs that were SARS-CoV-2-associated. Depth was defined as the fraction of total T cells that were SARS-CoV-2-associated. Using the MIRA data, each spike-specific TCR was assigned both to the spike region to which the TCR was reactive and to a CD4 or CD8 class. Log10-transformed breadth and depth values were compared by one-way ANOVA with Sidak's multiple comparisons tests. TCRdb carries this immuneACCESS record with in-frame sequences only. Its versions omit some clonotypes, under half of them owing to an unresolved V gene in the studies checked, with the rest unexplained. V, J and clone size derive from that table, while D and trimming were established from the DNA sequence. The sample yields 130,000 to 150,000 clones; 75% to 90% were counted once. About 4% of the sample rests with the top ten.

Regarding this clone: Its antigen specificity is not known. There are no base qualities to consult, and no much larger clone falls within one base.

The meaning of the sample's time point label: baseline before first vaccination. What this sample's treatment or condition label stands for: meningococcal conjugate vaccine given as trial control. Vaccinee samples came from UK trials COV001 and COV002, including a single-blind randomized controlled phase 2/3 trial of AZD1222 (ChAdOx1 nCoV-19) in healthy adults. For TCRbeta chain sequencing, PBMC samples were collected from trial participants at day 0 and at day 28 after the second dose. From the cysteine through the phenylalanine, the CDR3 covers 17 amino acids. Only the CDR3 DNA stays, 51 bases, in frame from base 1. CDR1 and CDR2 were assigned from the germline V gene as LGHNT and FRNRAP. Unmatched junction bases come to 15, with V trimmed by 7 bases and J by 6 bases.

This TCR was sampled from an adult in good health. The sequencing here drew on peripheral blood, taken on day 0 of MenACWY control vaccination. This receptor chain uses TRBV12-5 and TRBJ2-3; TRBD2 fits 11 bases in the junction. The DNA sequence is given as TGTGCTAGTGAGGGTCCGACTAGCGGGGAGCATGTGGATACGCAGTATTTT. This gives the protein CASEGPTSGEHVDTQYF.